This T cell receptor (beta chain) is drawn from a study of T-cell memory formation after mild COVID-19. Study in general: TCR clusters showed largely donor specificity.

This clonotype was observed a handful of times. No antigen is known for it. MiXCR, applied by TCRdb to the 5' RACE reads, yields one record per CDR3 protein. The table has around 300,000 distinct CDR3 sequences, just under 20% seen once. Between the trimmed V and J ends, which lost 0 bases and 8 bases, there was a span of 17 bases. The CDR3 is made up of 16 amino acids. Germline CDR1 and CDR2: SGHRS and YFSETQ. Whole-study findings and limits: Still unconfirmed is whether the second-wave clones peaking on day 37 recognized SARS-CoV-2. Most CD4+ clones that shrank were in CM and EM, while CD8+ ones turned up in EMRA. The pre-infection memory compartment contained some responding clones, suggesting cross-reactive memory joined.

The sequence derives from a man aged 18-30 years who had mild COVID-19 (a few samples of this study predate the infection). Cell type and time point are not known. The sample comprised PBMCs or a T cell subset sorted from them (not recorded which). J is TRBJ1-4 and V is TRBV5-1; D gene ambiguous. The CDR3 sequence is CASSLVPGSMGEKLFF. For the CDR3, the DNA is TGCGCCAGCAGCTTGGTGCCGGGCTCGATGGGGGAAAAACTGTTTTTT.